This is a list of T cell receptor beta chains from one sample in a study of T cell changes during pregnancy in multiple sclerosis. Only in-frame clones appear in the TCRdb table, and some are missing; sequencing was by immunoSEQ multiplex PCR. The table includes just under 100,000 clones, 85% to 95% detected once. Here the sequenced sample was peripheral blood, taken after pregnancy. These receptors were taken from a female donor with multiple sclerosis, enrolled in a pregnancy study. Each CDR3 is given with its conserved first and last residue. A D gene is named only where the DNA matches it firmly. Rows may omit the clone size; those that give it use once, few, many or a size class.

v_gene	abundance	d_gene	j_gene	CDR3nt	CDR3aa
TRBV6-1	.	TRBD2	TRBJ2-7	TGTGCCACCCAACCCCTGTCCGGGGGGTCCTACGAGCAGTACTTC	CATQPLSGGSYEQYF
TRBV6-4	.	TRBD2	TRBJ2-3	TGTGCCAGCAGTGCAACGACTAGCGGAACAGATACGCAGTATTTT	CASSATTSGTDTQYF
TRBV6-6	.	.	TRBJ1-4	TGTGCCAGCAGTTACTCAGGGGGAGACCCCAATGAAAAACTGTTTTTT	CASSYSGGDPNEKLFF
TRBV5-8	.	.	TRBJ1-2	TGTGCCAGCAGCGGGGGACTCCGAGGCTACACCTTC	CASSGGLRGYTF
TRBV10-1	.	.	TRBJ1-1	TGCGCCAGCAGTGAGTCGAGTGTTTGGGGCAGGGCTCTGAACACTGAAGCTTTCTTT	CASSESSVWGRALNTEAFF
TRBV7-2	.	.	TRBJ1-1	TGTGCCAGCAGCTTAGGAGTGCAATCGGGAGCTTTCTTT	CASSLGVQSGAFF
TRBV6-5	.	TRBD1	TRBJ1-1	TGTGCCAGCGGAAAAAACAGACAGGGGGCGGAAGCTTTCTTT	CASGKNRQGAEAFF
TRBV27	.	.	TRBJ2-7	TGTGCCAGTCGGGACACCCTCTACGAGCAGTACTTC	CASRDTLYEQYF
TRBV5-1	.	TRBD2	TRBJ2-1	TGCGCCAGCAGCTTGGAAGCGCCTAGCGGACTCAATGAGCAGTTCTTC	CASSLEAPSGLNEQFF
TRBV18	.	TRBD1	TRBJ2-7	TGTGCCAGCTCACCCCAGACAGGGGGCAGAGAGCAGTACTTC	CASSPQTGGREQYF
TRBV19	.	.	TRBJ1-5	TGTGCCAGTAGCCACTCAAGACAGATACTAAATCAGCCCCAGCATTTT	CASSHSRQILNQPQHF
TRBV27	once	.	TRBJ2-1	TGTGCCAGCAGTTCCCGATCCGAGTTCTACAATGAGCAGTTCTTC	CASSSRSEFYNEQFF
TRBV27	once	.	TRBJ2-7	TGTGCCAGCACCTCCTCGGAGGGTTTGCTCAGCGAGCAGTACTTC	CASTSSEGLLSEQYF
TRBV5-1	.	.	TRBJ2-7	TGCGCCAGCAGCTTCGAAAGGGGAATAGGCTACGAGCAGTACTTC	CASSFERGIGYEQYF
TRBV5-1	.	TRBD2	TRBJ2-3	TGCGCCACCCCGACCCCGGGACGTGTTCGCGGGAGAAGTGGAAGTGGCACAGATACGCAGTATTTT	CATPTPGRVRGRSGSGTDTQYF
TRBV6-5	.	.	TRBJ2-5	TGTGCCAGCAGATCAGGGGTTCCGATCGAAGAGACCCAGTACTTC	CASRSGVPIEETQYF
TRBV7-2	.	.	TRBJ2-1	TGTGCCAGCAGCTTAATCTACTCGCGACAGGAGGTCCCCTACAATGAGCAGTTCTTC	CASSLIYSRQEVPYNEQFF
TRBV19	.	TRBD1	TRBJ2-7	TGTGCCAGTAGTTGGACAGGGGGCGACGAGCAGTACTTC	CASSWTGGDEQYF
TRBV28	once	TRBD1	TRBJ1-5	TGTGCCAGCAGGGACAGGTTCGGTCAGCCCCAGCATTTT	CASRDRFGQPQHF
TRBV4-3	.	.	TRBJ1-5	TGCGCCAGCAGCCAAAGCCAGGGGAATCAGCCCCAGCATTTT	CASSQSQGNQPQHF
TRBV28	.	TRBD1	TRBJ2-7	TGTGCCAGCTCCCCTGGGACAGGGGACCGCAAGCAGTACTTC	CASSPGTGDRKQYF
TRBV2	.	TRBD1	TRBJ1-3	TGTGCCAGCATATTCGGACAGGGGGCTCCTGGAAACACCATATATTTT	CASIFGQGAPGNTIYF
TRBV25-1	.	.	TRBJ2-7	TGTGCCAGCAGTCCACTAGCTGCCGCTTACGAGCAGTACTTC	CASSPLAAAYEQYF
TRBV7-9	.	.	TRBJ1-3	TGTGCCAGCAGCTTAGAATCGGGGAACCGAAACACCATATATTTT	CASSLESGNRNTIYF
TRBV11-2	.	.	TRBJ1-4	TGTGCCAGCAGCTTAGACTCAATGGGGGGGGGAGGAACTAATGAAAAACTGTTTTTT	CASSLDSMGGGGTNEKLFF
TRBV7-8	.	TRBD1	TRBJ1-3	TGTGCCAGCAGCTTTCTCCTGACAGGGAGCTCTGGAAACACCATATATTTT	CASSFLLTGSSGNTIYF
TRBV5-8	once	TRBD2	TRBJ2-1	TGTGCCAGCAGCTTGCGGCTAGCGGAAGGGGAGCAGTTCTTC	CASSLRLAEGEQFF
TRBV27	.	TRBD2	TRBJ2-7	TGTGCCAGCTCGGGGGGAGCTTCCTACGAGCAGTACTTC	CASSGGASYEQYF
TRBV15	.	.	TRBJ2-2	TGTGCCACCAGCAGAGGGGCTAGCTGGAACACCGGGGAGCTGTTTTTT	CATSRGASWNTGELFF
TRBV28	.	.	TRBJ1-3	TGTGCCAGTCTACAACAGGGATCTGGAAACACCATATATTTT	CASLQQGSGNTIYF
TRBV15	.	.	TRBJ2-5	TGTGCCACCAGCATGCCCAGACGGAGCGGGACCCAGTACTTC	CATSMPRRSGTQYF
TRBV28	.	TRBD1	TRBJ1-3	TGTGCCAGCGGGGCGACAGGGGACCTTTTTTTCTCTGGAAACACCATATATTTT	CASGATGDLFFSGNTIYF
TRBV9	.	TRBD1	TRBJ2-6	TGTGCCAGCAGCTCCCGGACAGGGTCATCTGGGGCCAACGTCCTGACTTTC	CASSSRTGSSGANVLTF
TRBV19	.	.	TRBJ1-2	TGTGCCAGTAGTAGCCAGGGCTATGACTATGGCTACACCTTC	CASSSQGYDYGYTF
TRBV7-2	.	TRBD2	TRBJ2-1	TGTGCCAGCAGCTTCTCGCTTCGGCGGGAGGTTTACAATGAGCAGTTCTTC	CASSFSLRREVYNEQFF
TRBV5-1	.	TRBD1	TRBJ2-7	TGCGCCAGCAGCTGGAACAGTTACGGACAGGCCTACGAGCAGTACTTC	CASSWNSYGQAYEQYF
TRBV7-9	.	TRBD2	TRBJ2-1	TGTGCCAGCAGCTTAGTGGGCGGGAGCTCCTACAATGAGCAGTTCTTC	CASSLVGGSSYNEQFF
TRBV9	.	TRBD1	TRBJ2-5	TGTGCCAGCAGCGAGACAGGGGACCAAGAGACCCAGTACTTC	CASSETGDQETQYF
TRBV27	.	TRBD1	TRBJ1-1	TGTGCCAGCAGTTTGGGGACAGGGGGCTTCGGAACTGAAGCTTTCTTT	CASSLGTGGFGTEAFF
TRBV5-1	.	.	TRBJ2-3	TGCGCCAGCAGCTCACAGGGTCCTAGCACAGATACGCAGTATTTT	CASSSQGPSTDTQYF
TRBV30	once	TRBD2	TRBJ2-3	TGTGCCTGGAACCTTTGGGGGGGGACAGATACGCAGTATTTT	CAWNLWGGTDTQYF